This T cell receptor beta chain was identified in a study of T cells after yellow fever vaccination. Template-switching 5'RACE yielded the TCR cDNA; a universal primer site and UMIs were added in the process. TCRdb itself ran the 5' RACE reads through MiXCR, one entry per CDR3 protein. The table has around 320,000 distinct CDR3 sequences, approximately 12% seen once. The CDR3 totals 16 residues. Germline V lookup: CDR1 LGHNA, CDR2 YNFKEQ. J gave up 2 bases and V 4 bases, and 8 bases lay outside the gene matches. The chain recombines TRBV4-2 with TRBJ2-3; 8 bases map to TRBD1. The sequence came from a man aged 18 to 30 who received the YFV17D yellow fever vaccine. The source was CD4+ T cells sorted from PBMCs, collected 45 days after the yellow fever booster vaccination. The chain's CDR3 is CASSRRTGGHTDTQYF. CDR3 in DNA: TGTGCCAGCAGCCGCAGAACAGGGGGGCACACAGATACGCAGTATTTT.